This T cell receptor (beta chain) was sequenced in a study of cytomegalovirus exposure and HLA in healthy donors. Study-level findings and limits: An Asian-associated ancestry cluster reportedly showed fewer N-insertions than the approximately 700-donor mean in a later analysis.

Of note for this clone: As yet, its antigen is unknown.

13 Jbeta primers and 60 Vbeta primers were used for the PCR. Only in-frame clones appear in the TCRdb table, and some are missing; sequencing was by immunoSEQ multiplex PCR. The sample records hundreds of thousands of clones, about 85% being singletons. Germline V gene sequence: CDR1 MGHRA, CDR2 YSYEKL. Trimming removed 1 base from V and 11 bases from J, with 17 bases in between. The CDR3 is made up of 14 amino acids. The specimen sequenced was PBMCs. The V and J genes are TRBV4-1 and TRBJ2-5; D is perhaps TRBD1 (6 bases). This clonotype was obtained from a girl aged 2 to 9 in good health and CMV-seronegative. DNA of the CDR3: TGCGCCAGCAGCCAAGCGAATAGGGGGTATGAGCAGTACTTC. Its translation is CASSQANRGYEQYF.